This TCR beta chain was identified during a study of T cells in Graves' hyperthyroidism and ophthalmopathy. This clonotype was recorded a few times. Antigen unknown. RNA transcripts yielded amplified TCR beta CDR3 regions. First-round RT-PCR of the TCR CDR3 relied on the HTBI primer set. TCRdb reprocessed the multiplex PCR reads via MiXCR and lists one record per CDR3 protein. The table lists under 650,000 distinct CDR3 sequences, 15% to 20% of them singletons. Study-wide results and caveats: Among thyroid clonotypes expanded above 0.001, most also appeared in blood.

V dropped 3 bases and J dropped 4 bases, with 13 bases sitting between them. Per germline, CDR1 DFQATT and CDR2 SNEGSKA (reference sequence). The length of the CDR3 is 13 residues. The chain links TRBV20-1 to TRBJ2-7; D may be TRBD2 (6 bases). Sequenced input: blood. This clonotype was sampled from a woman in her twenties or thirties with Graves' hyperthyroidism. The CDR3 region is CSARPAGLYEQYF. CDR3 in DNA: TGCAGTGCTAGGCCCGCGGGGTTATACGAGCAGTACTTC.